This T cell receptor (beta chain) was identified in a study of blood T cells in healthy people across ages (dated by TCRdb to the mid-2010s). As for the study more broadly: In model experiments, template switching captured roughly one uniquely barcoded TCR beta cDNA molecule for every two T cells. To track age-related changes in TCR beta repertoire diversity, the study relied on deep sequencing normalized with unique cDNA molecular identifiers. Four age groups were formed from the donors: young (average 16 years), middle-aged (just under 40), aged (62) and long-lived (roughly 81). To avoid experimental bias, donors of different ages were spread randomly across the sequencing lanes. For two donors (one aged 18 to 30 and one aged 80 or older), the study analyzed two additional independent replicas of 1 million unique cDNA reads from the same blood draw.

In its sample, this clonotype was seen a few times. It lacks a known antigen. A junction end diverges from the germline sequence, so it may reflect a read error. Library construction relied on 5' RACE. For sequencing, an Illumina HiSeq 2500 was employed. A second PCR of roughly 7 to 11 cycles was run with a J-beta primer mix and a sample-barcoded 5' primer. A template-switch 5' adaptor carrying 12 random nucleotides introduced a unique molecular identifier onto each TCR beta cDNA molecule. Each sample yielded at least 3 million CDR3-containing paired-end reads. The Mint cDNA synthesis kit, primed by a TRBC-specific oligonucleotide, was used to synthesize first-strand cDNA from all RNA. Following uracil-DNA glycosylase treatment, a first 18-cycle PCR with universal primers M1SS and BC2_uni_R was performed on all cDNA. In the authors' own workflow: For normalization, 1 million high-quality reads, each with a distinct molecular identifier, were randomly selected from each sample. Instead of being binned into consensus sequences, reads with shared molecular identifiers were discarded. MiTCR, run with a Q25 quality threshold and the strictest error-elimination algorithm, handled CDR3 identification, clonotype clustering and error correction. A nonparametric unseen species model with Euler transformation was used to estimate a lower bound on total TCR beta diversity. TCRdb ran its own pipeline on the public reads, namely fastp trimming at Q25 and MiXCR clone calling, and kept in-frame beta chains. Entries that share a CDR3 protein sequence are merged under the most common genes and DNA. Here the V and J calls rest on TCRdb's processing, not on the authors' analysis. Across this sample there are 270,000 or so distinct CDR3 sequences, with less than 30% seen only once. The ten biggest clones cover approximately 28% of the sample.

Donors were approximately 42 systemically healthy Caucasian individuals from Russia aged about 6 to 100 years. Each donor gave approximately 9.3 milliliters of peripheral blood, collected into EDTA-treated Vacutainer tubes. Ficoll-Paque density-gradient centrifugation was used to isolate PBMCs, with at least 6 million obtained per sample. Total RNA was extracted from PBMCs with Trizol reagent, with at least 6 micrograms obtained per sample. For every donor, an aliquot of PBMCs went through flow cytometry to measure the percentages of naive CD45RAhigh/CD27high T cells. CDR1 SGDLS and CDR2 YYNGEE were looked up in the germline V gene. The CDR3 spans 19 residues, from the cysteine through the phenylalanine. Only the CDR3 DNA is retained, 57 bases long and in frame from the first base. Broad study findings and their caveats: The percentage of naive T cells measured by flow cytometry correlated strongly with observed TCR beta diversity. Donor CMV infection status was unknown, potentially confounding age-related changes in expanded clonotypes. Estimates of total diversity based on one million sequenced T cells were regarded as lower bounds and as underestimates. As age increased, observed TCR beta diversity per million T cells dropped in a roughly linear way, and a significant reduction was already evident by age about 40. Compared with the aged group, the long-lived group had more naive CD4+ T cells, fewer expanded clones and increased TCR diversity, suggesting age selection. Bulk unsorted PBMC profiling prevented conclusive comparison of naive and antigen-experienced compartments.

The chain links TRBV9 with TRBJ2-6, with 10 bases matching TRBD1. Material for sequencing was blood. The sequence came from a woman aged 70 to 79 in good health. Here is the DNA: TGTGCCAGCAGCGTAATAAGGGGACAGGGGTTCTCTGGGGCCATCGTCCTGACTTTC. It translates as CASSVIRGQGFSGAIVLTF.